The 25 T cell receptor beta chains below all came from one sample that was sequenced in a study of post-analysis software for immune sequencing data. cDNA libraries for TCR beta contained unique molecular identifiers. Each CDR3 protein gets one entry after TCRdb re-called the PCR reads with MiXCR. The table shows about 160,000 distinct CDR3 sequences, with 35% to 40% occurring only once. This specimen consisted of blood, obtained after autologous hematopoietic stem cell transplantation. The receptors here all came from a girl aged 5-17 years with multiple sclerosis.

This clonotype turned up a few times. The chain has TRBV4-3 and TRBJ2-7; D may be TRBD1 or TRBD2 (5 bases each). The CDR3 covers 15 residues. Per the germline V gene, CDR1 is LGHNA and CDR2 is YSLEER. Trimming removed 0 bases from V and 4 bases from J, with 13 bases in between. The CDR3 DNA follows: TGCGCCAGCAGCCAAGATCGGGGCTGGCCATACGAGCAGTACTTC. This sequence encodes CASSQDRGWPYEQYF.

This chain uses TRBV29-1 with TRBJ1-2; D call uncertain. This CDR3 spans 14 amino acids. Germline V gene sequence: CDR1 SQVTM, CDR2 ANQGSEA. V was trimmed by 5 bases and J by 0 bases, leaving 13 bases between them. In DNA, the CDR3 is TGCAGCGTTCTATTGGCTGGGTCTAACTATGGCTACACCTTC. This translates into CSVLLAGSNYGYTF.

V gene TRBV20-1 combines with J gene TRBJ1-6, with a weak D call TRBD1 (6 bases). The germline V gene encodes CDR1 DFQATT and CDR2 SNEGSKA (reference sequence). The CDR3 sequence is 14 residues long. Trimming cost V 4 bases and J 7 bases, with 14 bases left between them. CDR3 sequence: CSAKQGSRNSPLHF. The CDR3 DNA sequence: TGCAGTGCTAAACAGGGCAGTCGGAATTCACCCCTCCACTTT.

This clonotype was seen only a few times. The gene calls are TRBV27 and TRBJ2-1; 9 nucleotides agree with TRBD2. The CDR3 length is 18 residues. The germline V gene encodes CDR1 MNHEY and CDR2 SMNVEV (reference sequence). V lost 2 bases and J lost 8; bases outside the gene matches: 16. For the CDR3, the DNA is TGTGCCAGCAGTTTACGGGCTAGCGGGAATATCAACTTCTATGAGCAGTTCTTC. Protein: CASSLRASGNINFYEQFF.

The rearrangement joins TRBV24-1 to TRBJ2-5; 10 positions agree with TRBD1. Germline CDR1 is KGHDR and CDR2 is SFDVKD. V shed 1 base, J shed 5 bases, and the junction held 6 bases outside the gene matches. This CDR3 has 16 amino acids. CDR3 bases: TGTGCCACCAGTGATTTTGGACAGGGGGGGTGGGAGACCCAGTACTTC. It translates to CATSDFGQGGWETQYF.

As DNA, the CDR3 is TGTGCCAGCAGCTTAGCAGGGACGAACTATGGCTACACCTTC. It encodes CASSLAGTNYGYTF. The chain has TRBV7-9 and TRBJ1-2; the D gene is possibly TRBD1 (5 bases). The germline V and J ends were trimmed by 0 bases and 2 bases, with 7 bases remaining between them. This CDR3 is built from 14 residues. Germline lookup yields CDR1 SEHNR and CDR2 FQNEAQ (reference sequence).

The J gene is TRBJ2-1, the V gene TRBV19; D might be TRBD2 (6 bases). Germline V gives CDR1 LNHDA, CDR2 SQIVND (reference sequence). CDR3 size: 17 residues. V was cut by 7 bases and J by 2 bases, with 21 bases left in between. CDR3 nucleotides: TGTGCCAGTACTGATGGCGCGGGAAGCACGACCTACAATGAGCAGTTCTTC. Protein product: CASTDGAGSTTYNEQFF.

This clonotype came up a few times. V and J are TRBV6-6 and TRBJ2-7, with TRBD1 identical over 9 bases. The germline gives CDR1 MNHNY, CDR2 SVGAGI (reference sequence). The CDR3 runs 13 residues. V lost 5 bases to trimming and J lost 5 bases; unmatched junction nucleotides: 4. The CDR3 reads CASSDRGGDEQYF. The CDR3 DNA reads TGTGCCAGCAGTGACAGGGGGGGAGACGAGCAGTACTTC.

The rearrangement joins TRBV10-2 to TRBJ2-7; TRBD2 matches at 7 bases. The CDR3 length is 13 residues. Germline trimming cut 5 bases from V and 7 bases from J; bases unmatched to any gene: 8. CDR1 is WSHSY and CDR2 is SAAADI in the germline V gene. This chain's CDR3 is CASSKRLAREQYF. The CDR3 nucleotides read TGCGCCAGCAGTAAGCGACTAGCTCGTGAGCAGTACTTC.

The V call is TRBV9, the J call TRBJ2-1; 8 bases line up with TRBD2. Looked up from germline, CDR1 is SGDLS and CDR2 is YYNGEE. CDR3 length equals 15 residues. Germline trimming cut 5 bases from V and 9 bases from J; bases unmatched to any gene: 13. CDR3 nucleotides: TGTGCCAGCAGAAAGAGTGGAGCGGGAGAGGGTGAGCAGTTCTTC. This sequence encodes CASRKSGAGEGEQFF.

Here the CDR3 DNA reads TGCAGTGTAGGGAGGGACCGGGCCTCGGGAAGCAATCAGCCCCAGCATTTT. This gives the protein CSVGRDRASGSNQPQHF. The J gene is TRBJ1-5, the V gene TRBV20-1; tentative D call: TRBD1 (5 bases). Germline CDR1 and CDR2: DFQATT and SNEGSKA (reference sequence). The CDR3 is made up of 17 amino acids. V lost 7 bases to trimming and J lost 1 base, with 23 bases between them.

The sample holds many counts of this clonotype. The rearrangement joins TRBV27 to TRBJ2-1; a weak D match, TRBD1 (7 bases). CDR3 length: 17 residues. V shed 7 bases and J shed 6 bases, with 25 bases lying between them. Germline V CDR1 and CDR2: MNHEY, SMNVEV (reference sequence). CDR3 sequence reads: CASTLRPGAGGGNEQFF. The CDR3 DNA reads TGTGCCAGCACGTTACGACCGGGCGCAGGGGGAGGCAATGAGCAGTTCTTC.

This clonotype was counted a few times. The genes are TRBV18 and TRBJ2-3; the D gene is possibly TRBD2 (6 bases). In germline, CDR1 is KGHSH, CDR2 LQKENI. The CDR3 runs 13 residues. Trimming removed 10 bases at V and 2 bases at J, with 13 bases between. The chain's CDR3 is CATGLDSTDTQYF. In DNA, the CDR3 is TGTGCCACGGGACTTGATTCCACAGATACGCAGTATTTT.

V and J are TRBV28 and TRBJ1-1; D is perhaps TRBD1 (6 bases). CDR1 is MDHEN and CDR2 is SYDVKM in the germline V gene. V was pared by 2 bases and J by 8 bases, with 15 bases between. This CDR3 is 14 amino acids long. The chain's CDR3 is CASSLLTGVLEAFF. CDR3 coding DNA: TGTGCCAGCAGTTTACTGACAGGCGTTTTAGAAGCTTTCTTT.

The genes are TRBV18 and TRBJ2-1; 8 bases are a match to TRBD2. The CDR3 has 15 residues. Per the germline V gene, CDR1 is KGHSH and CDR2 is LQKENI. Losses at the gene ends were 1 base for V and 6 bases for J; bases not matched to a gene: 5. DNA of the CDR3: TGTGCCAGCTCACCACTAGCGGGAATTAGCAATGAGCAGTTCTTC. Translation gives CASSPLAGISNEQFF.

This clonotype was counted a few times. The chain joins TRBV3-1 to TRBJ1-6, with a weak D call TRBD1 (6 bases). Germline values: CDR1 LGHDT, CDR2 YNNKEL (reference sequence). This CDR3 region has 16 residues. V was trimmed by 0 bases and J by 6 bases, leaving 12 bases between them. CDR3 nucleotides: TGTGCCAGCAGCCAAGATACCGGGGGCGGTAATTCACCCCTCCACTTT. Translation gives CASSQDTGGGNSPLHF.

This clonotype was detected once. CDR3 sequence (DNA): TGTGCCAGCTCACCAATAGGACAATCAATCTCTGGGGCCAACGTCCTGACTTTC. It codes for CASSPIGQSISGANVLTF. This chain joins TRBV18 and TRBJ2-6; possibly TRBD1 for D (5 bases). This CDR3 is built from 18 residues. Germline V gene sequence: CDR1 KGHSH, CDR2 LQKENI. The ends were cut back, 2 bases at V and 0 bases at J, with 14 bases in the middle.

On this clonotype: One end of the junction varies from germline; a read error may be responsible. The chain joins TRBV12-3 or TRBV12-4 to TRBJ2-1; 9 positions agree with TRBD1. The CDR3 consists of 15 residues. This CDR3 is CGSSLWGTGMDEQFF. CDR3 nucleotide sequence: TGTGGCAGCAGTTTGTGGGGGACAGGGATGGATGAGCAGTTCTTC.

The chain links TRBV21-1 to TRBJ2-1. TRBV21-1 corresponds to a pseudogene. The length of the CDR3 is 15 residues. CDR3 in DNA: TGTGCCAGCAGGCCTAGGAAGCTAAAGGGTGGTGAGCAGTTCTTC. This codes for CASRPRKLKGGEQFF.

This clonotype was detected ten times or more. The chain recombines TRBV29-1 with TRBJ2-4; 7 nucleotides line up with TRBD2. V dropped 6 bases and J dropped 8; count of bases not matched to a gene: 13. The CDR3 length is 14 residues. Per germline, CDR1 SQVTM and CDR2 ANQGSEA. The DNA for the CDR3 is TGCAGCGTCGCTAGCGGAGGAGGAATGGACATTCAGTACTTC. It yields the protein CSVASGGGMDIQYF.

This clonotype was detected only once. V is TRBV20-1 and J is TRBJ2-5; 8 bases line up with TRBD2. V trimming: 5 bases; J trimming: 0 bases; junction bases outside the gene matches: 2. Germline V CDR1 and CDR2: DFQATT, SNEGSKA (reference sequence). The CDR3 loop spans 13 amino acids. The CDR3 sequence: CSAYSGNQETQYF. Written as DNA, the CDR3 is TGCAGTGCTTATAGCGGGAACCAAGAGACCCAGTACTTC.

Only a few counts were recorded for this clonotype. This chain joins TRBV12-3 or TRBV12-4 and TRBJ1-5, with a tentative D call TRBD1 (6 bases). Trimming removed 2 bases from V and 7 bases from J, with 12 bases in between. The CDR3 runs 14 residues. The CDR3 here is CASSLSGQKQPQHF. CDR3 sequence (DNA): TGTGCCAGCAGTTTATCGGGACAAAAACAGCCCCAGCATTTT.

V usage is TRBV12-3 or TRBV12-4 and J usage is TRBJ2-5, with TRBD2 matching over 8 bases. Losses at the gene ends were 3 bases for V and 5 bases for J; bases not matched to a gene: 8. The CDR3 contains 15 residues. The CDR3: CASSLFGRALETQYF. The CDR3 DNA reads TGTGCCAGCAGTTTGTTCGGGAGGGCCTTGGAGACCCAGTACTTC.

V and J are TRBV7-9 and TRBJ2-3; D call uncertain. The CDR3 is 16 residues long. The V end lost 0 bases, the J end lost 2 bases, and 12 bases lay between the germline ends. Germline V lookup: CDR1 SEHNR, CDR2 FQNEAQ (reference sequence). CDR3 loop: CASSLAVPLYTDTQYF. CDR3 nucleotide sequence: TGTGCCAGCAGCTTAGCGGTACCGCTCTACACAGATACGCAGTATTTT.

This clonotype was seen more than once but under ten times. The chain is built from TRBV27 and TRBJ1-1; 11 positions agree with TRBD1. Germline V gene data show CDR1 as MNHEY and CDR2 as SMNVEV (reference sequence). V was clipped by 5 bases and J by 3 bases; unmatched bases: 11. The CDR3 extends over 17 amino acids. In nucleotides, the CDR3 is TGTGCCAGCAGTCCACGGGGCGGGGACAGGGGGGACACTGAAGCTTTCTTT. Its translation: CASSPRGGDRGDTEAFF.